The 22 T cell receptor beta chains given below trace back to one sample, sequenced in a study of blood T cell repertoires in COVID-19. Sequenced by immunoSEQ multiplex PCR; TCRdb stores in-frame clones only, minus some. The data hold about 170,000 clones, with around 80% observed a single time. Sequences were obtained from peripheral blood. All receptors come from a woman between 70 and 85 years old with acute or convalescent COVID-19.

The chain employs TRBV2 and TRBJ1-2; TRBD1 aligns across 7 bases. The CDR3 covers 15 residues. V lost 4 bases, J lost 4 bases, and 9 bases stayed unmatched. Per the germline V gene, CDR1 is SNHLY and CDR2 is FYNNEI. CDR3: CASSAQGGERYGYTF. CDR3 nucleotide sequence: TGTGCCAGCAGTGCTCAGGGGGGCGAACGCTATGGCTACACCTTC.

The DNA of the CDR3 is TGTGCCAGCAGTTTAGTCACAGGGGGGGAGACCCAGTACTTC. Its translation: CASSLVTGGETQYF. The chain employs TRBV27 and TRBJ2-5; 8 bases align to TRBD1. V lost 2 bases and J lost 5; bases outside the gene matches: 4. Germline values: CDR1 MNHEY, CDR2 SMNVEV (reference sequence). The CDR3 length is 14 residues.

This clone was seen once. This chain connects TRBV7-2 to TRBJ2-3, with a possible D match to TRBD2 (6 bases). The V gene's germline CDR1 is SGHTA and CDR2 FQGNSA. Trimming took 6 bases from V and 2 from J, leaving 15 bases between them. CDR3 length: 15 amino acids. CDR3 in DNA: TGTGCCAGCAGTTCCCGGCGGGGAGCCACAGATACGCAGTATTTT. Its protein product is CASSSRRGATDTQYF.

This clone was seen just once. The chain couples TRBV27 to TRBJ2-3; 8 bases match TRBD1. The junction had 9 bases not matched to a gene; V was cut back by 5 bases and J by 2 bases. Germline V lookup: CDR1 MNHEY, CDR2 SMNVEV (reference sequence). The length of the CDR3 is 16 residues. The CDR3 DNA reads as TGTGCCAGCAGTCCCCGGGACAGGATTAACACAGATACGCAGTATTTT. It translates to CASSPRDRINTDTQYF.

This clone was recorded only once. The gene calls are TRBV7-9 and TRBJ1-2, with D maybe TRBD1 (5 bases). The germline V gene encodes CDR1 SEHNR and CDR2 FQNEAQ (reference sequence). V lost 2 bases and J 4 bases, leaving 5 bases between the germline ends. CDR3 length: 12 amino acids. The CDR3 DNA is TGTGCCAGCAGCTTACAGGGCTATGGCTACACCTTC. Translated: CASSLQGYGYTF.

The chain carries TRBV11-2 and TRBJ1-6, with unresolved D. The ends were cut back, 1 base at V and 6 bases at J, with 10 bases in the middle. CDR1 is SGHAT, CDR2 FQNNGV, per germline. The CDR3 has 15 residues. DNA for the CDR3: TGTGCCAGCAGCTTAGTGGGCATAGGTAATTCACCCCTCCACTTT. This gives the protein CASSLVGIGNSPLHF.

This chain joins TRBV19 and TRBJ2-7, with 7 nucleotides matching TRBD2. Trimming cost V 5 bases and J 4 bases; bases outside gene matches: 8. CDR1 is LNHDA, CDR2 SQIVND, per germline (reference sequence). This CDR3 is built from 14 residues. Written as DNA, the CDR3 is TGTGCCAGTAGTTCTGAGCGGGGCCGTTACGAGCAGTACTTC. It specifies CASSSERGRYEQYF.

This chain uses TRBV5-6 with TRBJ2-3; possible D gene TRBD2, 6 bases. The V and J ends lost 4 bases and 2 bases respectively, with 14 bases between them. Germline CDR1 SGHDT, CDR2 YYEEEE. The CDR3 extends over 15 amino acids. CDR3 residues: CASSTPGLLTDTQYF. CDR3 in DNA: TGTGCCAGCAGCACCCCGGGACTCCTCACAGATACGCAGTATTTT.

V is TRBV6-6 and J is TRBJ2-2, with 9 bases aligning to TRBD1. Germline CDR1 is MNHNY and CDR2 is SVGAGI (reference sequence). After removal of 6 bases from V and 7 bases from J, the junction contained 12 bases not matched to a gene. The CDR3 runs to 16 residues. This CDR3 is CASSPRQGGPRGELFF. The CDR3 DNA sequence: TGTGCCAGCAGCCCACGACAGGGGGGACCTCGCGGGGAGCTGTTTTTT.

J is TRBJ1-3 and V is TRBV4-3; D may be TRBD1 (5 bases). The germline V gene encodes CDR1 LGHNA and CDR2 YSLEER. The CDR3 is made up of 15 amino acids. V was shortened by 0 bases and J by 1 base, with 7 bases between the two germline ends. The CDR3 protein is CASSQEYRSGNTIYF. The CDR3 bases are TGCGCCAGCAGCCAAGAATACAGGTCTGGAAACACCATATATTTT.

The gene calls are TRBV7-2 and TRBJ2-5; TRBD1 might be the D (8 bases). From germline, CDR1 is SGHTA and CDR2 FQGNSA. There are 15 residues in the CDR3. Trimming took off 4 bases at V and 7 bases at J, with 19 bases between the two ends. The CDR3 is CASSWTGPTGGTQYF. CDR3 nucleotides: TGTGCCAGCAGCTGGACAGGGCCCACGGGAGGGACCCAGTACTTC.

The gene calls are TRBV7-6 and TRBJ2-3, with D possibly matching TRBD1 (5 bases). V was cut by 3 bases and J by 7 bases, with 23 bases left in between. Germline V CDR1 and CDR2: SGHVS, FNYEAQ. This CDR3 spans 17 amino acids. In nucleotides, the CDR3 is TGTGCCAGCAGCTTGGGGCTTTCGGGCCTCGGTCCTAATACGCAGTATTTT. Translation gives CASSLGLSGLGPNTQYF.

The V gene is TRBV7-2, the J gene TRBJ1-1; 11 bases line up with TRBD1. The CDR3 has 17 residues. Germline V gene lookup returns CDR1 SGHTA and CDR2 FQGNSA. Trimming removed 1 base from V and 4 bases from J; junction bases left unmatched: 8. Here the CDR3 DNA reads TGTGCCAGCAGCTTAGAAGCGGTGGGGACAGGGGGCACTGAAGCTTTCTTT. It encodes CASSLEAVGTGGTEAFF.

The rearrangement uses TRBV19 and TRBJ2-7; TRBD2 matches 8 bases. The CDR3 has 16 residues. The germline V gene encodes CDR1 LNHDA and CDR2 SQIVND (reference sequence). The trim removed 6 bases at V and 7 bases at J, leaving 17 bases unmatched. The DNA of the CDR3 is TGTGCCAGTAGGTCTCCTCAAATAGCGGGATCTGGGGAGCAGTACTTC. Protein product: CASRSPQIAGSGEQYF.

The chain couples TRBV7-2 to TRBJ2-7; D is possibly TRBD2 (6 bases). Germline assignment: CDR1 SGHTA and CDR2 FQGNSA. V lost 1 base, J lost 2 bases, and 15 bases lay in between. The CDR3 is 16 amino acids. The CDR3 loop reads CASSLGGTLRTYEQYF. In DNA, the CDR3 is TGTGCCAGCAGCTTAGGCGGGACGTTGCGGACCTACGAGCAGTACTTC.

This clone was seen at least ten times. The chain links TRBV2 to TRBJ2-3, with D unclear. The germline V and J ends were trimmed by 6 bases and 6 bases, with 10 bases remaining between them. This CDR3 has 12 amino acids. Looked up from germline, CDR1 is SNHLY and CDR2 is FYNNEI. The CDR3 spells CASRPGRDTQYF. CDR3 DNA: TGTGCCAGCAGGCCAGGCAGGGATACGCAGTATTTT.

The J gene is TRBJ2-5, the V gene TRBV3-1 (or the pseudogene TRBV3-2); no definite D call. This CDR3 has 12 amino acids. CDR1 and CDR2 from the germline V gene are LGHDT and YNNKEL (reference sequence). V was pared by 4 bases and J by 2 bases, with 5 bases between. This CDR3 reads CASSPSQETQYF. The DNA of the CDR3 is TGTGCCAGCAGCCCTAGTCAAGAGACCCAGTACTTC.

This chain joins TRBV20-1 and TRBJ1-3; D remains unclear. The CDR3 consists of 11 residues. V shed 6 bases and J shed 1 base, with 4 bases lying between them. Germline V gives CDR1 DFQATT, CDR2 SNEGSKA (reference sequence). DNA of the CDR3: TGCAGTGCGGAGTCTGGAAACACCATATATTTT. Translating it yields CSAESGNTIYF.

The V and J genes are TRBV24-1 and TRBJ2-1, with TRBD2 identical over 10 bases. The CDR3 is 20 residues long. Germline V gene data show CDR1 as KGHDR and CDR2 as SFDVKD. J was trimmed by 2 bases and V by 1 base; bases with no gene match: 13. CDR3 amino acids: CATSDFILSRSGGTYNEQFF. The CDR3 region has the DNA TGTGCCACCAGTGATTTTATTCTCAGCCGTAGCGGGGGGACCTACAATGAGCAGTTCTTC.

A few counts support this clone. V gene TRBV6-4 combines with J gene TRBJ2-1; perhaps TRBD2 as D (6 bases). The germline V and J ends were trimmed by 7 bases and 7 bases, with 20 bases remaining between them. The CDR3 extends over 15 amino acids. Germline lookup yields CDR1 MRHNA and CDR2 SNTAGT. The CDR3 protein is CASTANSGRQNEQFF. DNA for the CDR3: TGTGCCAGCACCGCGAATAGCGGTCGGCAGAATGAGCAGTTCTTC.

The CDR3 DNA reads as TGCAGCGTGCGTACAGGGGAAGGACCCTACGAGCAGTACTTC. Translation gives CSVRTGEGPYEQYF. The V call is TRBV29-1, the J call TRBJ2-7, with TRBD1 matching over 7 bases. This CDR3 is 14 amino acids long. J gave up 2 bases and V 6 bases, and 10 bases lay outside the gene matches. Germline CDR1 SQVTM, CDR2 ANQGSEA.

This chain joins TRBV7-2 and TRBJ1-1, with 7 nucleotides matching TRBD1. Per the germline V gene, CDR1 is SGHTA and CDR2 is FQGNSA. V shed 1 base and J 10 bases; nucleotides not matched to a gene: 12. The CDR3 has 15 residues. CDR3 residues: CASSLEVRQGYGAFF. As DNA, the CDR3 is TGTGCCAGCAGCTTAGAGGTGAGACAGGGATATGGAGCTTTCTTT.